This paragraph reports one TCR beta chain. The antigen is unknown. Graves' hyperthyroidism was deemed stable absent ophthalmopathy progression within 18 months. Patients having uncontrolled infection, another autoimmune disease, pregnancy or lactation were not included. These data originate in a study of T cells in Graves' hyperthyroidism and ophthalmopathy. From RNA transcripts, TCR beta CDR3 regions were amplified. TCR CDR3 regions were first amplified by RT-PCR with HTBI primers. A single record per CDR3 protein comes from TCRdb applying MiXCR to the multiplex PCR reads. Here the sample spans around 760,000 distinct CDR3 sequences, roughly a third being singletons. Trimming took 0 bases from V and 3 from J, leaving 15 bases between them. Germline CDR1 and CDR2: WNHNN and SYGVQD (reference sequence). This CDR3 region has 17 residues. Notes on the study in general: Ophthalmopathy, as predicted by the model, came a median about seven months after the prediction. Classification by a 13 V-J model distinguished ophthalmopathy from stable hyperthyroidism.

The source is a woman aged 40 to 49 with Graves' hyperthyroidism. Sequenced: blood. This rearrangement joins TRBV10-1 to TRBJ2-1; D unclear. CDR3 DNA sequence: TGCGCCAGCAGTGAGTCGATAGAGGCCAACGACTACAATGAGCAGTTCTTC. Translation: CASSESIEANDYNEQFF.